These 27 T cell receptor beta chains came from one sample sequenced in a study of human thymus T cells. The table came from immunoSEQ multiplex PCR; TCRdb's copy has only in-frame clones and leaves some out. The sample holds approximately 49,000 clones, roughly 94% seen once. Sequencing input: blood. The receptor source for this set is a girl in the first two years of life with a congenital heart defect but otherwise immunologically healthy.

The chain joins TRBV2 to TRBJ2-7; 9 bases agree with TRBD1. Germline V CDR1 and CDR2: SNHLY, FYNNEI. CDR3 size: 16 residues. V gave up 0 bases and J gave up 3 bases; unmatched junction bases: 6. CDR3 protein: CASSEAITGGVYEQYF. DNA for the CDR3: TGTGCCAGCAGTGAAGCGATCACAGGGGGCGTCTACGAGCAGTACTTC. The variable domain in full, with the rest retrieved from reference TRBV2 and TRBJ2-7, is EPEVTQTPSHQVTQMGQEVILRCVPISNHLYFYWYRQILGQKVEFLVSFYNNEISEKSEIFDDQFSVERPDGSNFTLKIRSTKLEDSAMYFCASSEAITGGVYEQYFGPGTRLTVT.

This chain links TRBV5-1 with TRBJ2-7; 9 positions match TRBD1. Germline assignment: CDR1 SGHRS and CDR2 YFSETQ. Trimming at V came to 4 bases and at J to 4 bases, leaving 30 bases not matched to a gene. This CDR3 comprises 22 residues. CDR3: CASSNQLSTGQGILGRTYEQYF. CDR3 in DNA: TGCGCCAGCAGCAATCAACTTTCAACCGGACAGGGGATTCTTGGCCGAACTTACGAGCAGTACTTC. Filled out from reference TRBV5-1 and TRBJ2-7, the complete variable domain reads KAGVTQTPRYLIKTRGQQVTLSCSPISGHRSVSWYQQTPGQGLQFLFEYFSETQRNKGNFPGRFSGRQFSNSRSEMNVSTLELGDSALYLCASSNQLSTGQGILGRTYEQYFGPGTRLTVT.

The chain uses TRBV4-3 and TRBJ2-3, with D perhaps TRBD1 (6 bases). CDR3 length: 17 residues. Per germline, CDR1 LGHNA and CDR2 YSLEER. V was shortened by 0 bases and J by 0 bases, with 13 bases between the two germline ends. The CDR3 here is CASSQEYRASSTDTQYF. CDR3 DNA: TGCGCCAGCAGCCAAGAGTACAGGGCGTCTAGCACAGATACGCAGTATTTT.

J is TRBJ1-1 and V is TRBV5-1; TRBD1 might be the D (5 bases). CDR1 is SGHRS, CDR2 YFSETQ, per germline. The CDR3 has 15 amino acids. The V and J ends lost 0 bases and 1 base respectively, with 10 bases between them. CDR3 DNA sequence: TGCGCCAGCAGCTTGGAAAGGGGAGCGAACACTGAAGCTTTCTTT. As protein: CASSLERGANTEAFF.

This chain joins TRBV30 and TRBJ2-5; D is unresolved. Germline V CDR1 and CDR2: GTSNPN, SVGIG (reference sequence). The V gene lost 0 bases and the J gene lost 3 bases, with 2 bases spanning the gap. The CDR3 consists of 11 residues. CDR3 DNA: TGTGCCTGGAGTGTAAAAGAGACCCAGTACTTC. Translating gives CAWSVKETQYF.

A single count supports this clone. V and J are TRBV6-1 and TRBJ2-1; possibly TRBD2 for D (6 bases). Germline-derived CDR1 and CDR2 are MNHNS and SASEGT. This CDR3 spans 14 amino acids. Trimming took 5 bases from V and 8 from J, leaving 16 bases between them. The CDR3 region is CASSPGSSLYEQFF. The CDR3 region has the DNA TGTGCCAGCAGTCCCGGGAGCTCCCTCTATGAGCAGTTCTTC.

The genes are TRBV11-3 and TRBJ2-7; the D gene is possibly TRBD2 (6 bases). The CDR3 spans 13 residues. Germline CDR1 reads SGHNT; CDR2 reads YENEEA. The V gene lost 1 base and the J gene lost 6 bases, with 10 bases spanning the gap. CDR3 nucleotides: TGTGCCAGCAGCTTAGCGGGAGCGCGCGAGCAGTACTTC. Translating gives CASSLAGAREQYF.

This clone has just one count. This sequence joins TRBV5-1 and TRBJ1-1; D is possibly TRBD1 (5 bases). Looked up from germline, CDR1 is SGHRS and CDR2 is YFSETQ. V was clipped by 0 bases and J by 1 base, with 7 bases between them. This CDR3 region has 14 residues. CDR3 loop: CASSLADKNTEAFF. The CDR3 DNA reads TGCGCCAGCAGCTTGGCGGACAAGAACACTGAAGCTTTCTTT.

This rearrangement joins TRBV6-6 to TRBJ2-3; D remains ambiguous. The CDR3 has 12 amino acids. The germline gives CDR1 MNHNY, CDR2 SVGAGI (reference sequence). Trimming took off 4 bases at V and 5 bases at J, with 7 bases between the two ends. CDR3 sequence reads: CASSSLGDTQYF. The CDR3 nucleotides read TGTGCCAGCAGTTCATTAGGAGATACGCAGTATTTT.

V gene TRBV27 combines with J gene TRBJ2-2; TRBD2 matches at 7 bases. Per germline, CDR1 MNHEY and CDR2 SMNVEV (reference sequence). CDR3 length: 16 residues. Trimming at V came to 5 bases and at J to 2 bases, leaving 8 bases not matched to a gene. CDR3 sequence: CASSTRSGNNTGELFF. CDR3 sequence (DNA): TGTGCCAGCAGTACCAGAAGCGGGAACAACACCGGGGAGCTGTTTTTT.

The CDR3 DNA reads as TGTGCCAGCAGCCAAGACATTACCTCAACACTCTACGAGCAGTACTTC. Translated: CASSQDITSTLYEQYF. V usage is TRBV4-2 and J usage is TRBJ2-7, with D unresolved. The germline V gene encodes CDR1 LGHNA and CDR2 YNFKEQ. The CDR3 extends over 16 amino acids. V was shortened by 0 bases and J by 3 bases, with 15 bases between the two germline ends.

This clone was picked up one time. This chain links TRBV19 with TRBJ2-7; D ambiguous. Germline lookup yields CDR1 LNHDA and CDR2 SQIVND (reference sequence). The CDR3 contains 14 residues. V lost 5 bases to trimming and J lost 3 bases, with 14 bases between them. CDR3 in DNA: TGTGCCAGTAGTCTTCCCGGGTCCTTCTACGAGCAGTACTTC. Amino acid sequence: CASSLPGSFYEQYF.

The rearrangement uses TRBV2 and TRBJ2-7; D not certain. Trimming took 0 bases from V and 3 from J, leaving 0 bases between them. Germline values: CDR1 SNHLY, CDR2 FYNNEI. The CDR3 spans 11 residues. For the CDR3, the DNA is TGTGCCAGCAGTGAAGCCTACGAGCAGTACTTC. This codes for CASSEAYEQYF.

V and J are TRBV19 and TRBJ1-1; 7 positions match TRBD1. Germline values: CDR1 LNHDA, CDR2 SQIVND (reference sequence). Trimming at V came to 8 bases and at J to 2 bases, leaving 8 bases not matched to a gene. The CDR3 covers 14 residues. For the CDR3, the DNA is TGTGCCAGTGCCCGGGACAGAAGAAACACTGAAGCTTTCTTT. This gives the protein CASARDRRNTEAFF. The full variable domain, completed using reference TRBV19 and TRBJ1-1, is DGGITQSPKYLFRKEGQNVTLSCEQNLNHDAMYWYRQDPGQGLRLIYYSQIVNDFQKGDIAEGYSVSREKKESFPLTVTSAQKNPTAFYLCASARDRRNTEAFFGQGTRLTVV.

The V gene is TRBV19, the J gene TRBJ1-2; TRBD1 matches 7 bases. CDR1 is LNHDA and CDR2 is SQIVND in the germline V gene (reference sequence). The CDR3 is 12 amino acids. Trimming took 9 bases from V and 2 from J; bases not matched to a gene: 3. CDR3 loop: CASKDRNYGYTF. In nucleotides, the CDR3 is TGTGCCAGCAAGGACAGGAACTATGGCTACACCTTC.

V gene TRBV27 combines with J gene TRBJ2-4; possible D gene TRBD2, 5 bases. The CDR3 extends over 14 amino acids. CDR1 is MNHEY, CDR2 SMNVEV, per germline (reference sequence). V was cut by 1 base and J by 8 bases, with 12 bases left in between. CDR3 residues: CASSLFGLTDIQYF. CDR3 DNA: TGTGCCAGCAGTTTATTCGGACTCACGGACATTCAGTACTTC.

J is TRBJ2-5 and V is TRBV11-2; 8 bases map to TRBD2. The length of the CDR3 is 14 residues. CDR1 is SGHAT and CDR2 is FQNNGV in the germline V gene. V gave up 1 base and J gave up 5 bases; unmatched junction bases: 3. This CDR3 reads CASSLAGGPETQYF. CDR3 coding DNA: TGTGCCAGCAGCTTAGCGGGAGGGCCGGAGACCCAGTACTTC.

This chain uses TRBV6-1 with TRBJ2-7; the D call may be TRBD1 or TRBD2 (6 bases each). The CDR3 runs 14 residues. Germline CDR1 is MNHNS and CDR2 is SASEGT. With 7 bases removed from V and 0 bases from J, the gap between germline ends came to 13 bases. The CDR3 loop is CASKGGSSSYEQYF. CDR3 coding DNA: TGTGCCAGCAAGGGGGGATCGAGCTCCTACGAGCAGTACTTC.

CDR3 sequence (DNA): TGTGCTTCCCTCTCCCCCGGGACTAGCGGGAGAACAGGCACAGATACGCAGTATTTT. It encodes CASLSPGTSGRTGTDTQYF. The rearrangement links TRBV30 to TRBJ2-3, with 14 bases that match TRBD2. CDR1 and CDR2 from the germline V gene are GTSNPN and SVGIG (reference sequence). The CDR3 sequence is 19 residues long.

The chain carries TRBV30 and TRBJ2-6; D uncertain. Looked up from germline, CDR1 is GTSNPN and CDR2 is SVGIG (reference sequence). CDR3 length: 19 amino acids. V was trimmed by 6 bases and J by 0 bases, leaving 24 bases between them. CDR3 protein: CACRNSYRTLPSGANVLTF. DNA of the CDR3: TGTGCCTGCCGAAATTCGTACCGAACCTTGCCCTCTGGGGCCAACGTCCTGACTTTC.

This clone occurred once. This chain joins TRBV5-1 and TRBJ2-7, with D possibly TRBD2 on 5 matching bases. This CDR3 region has 13 residues. The germline gives CDR1 SGHRS, CDR2 YFSETQ. Trimming removed 5 bases at V and 5 bases at J, with 14 bases between. In DNA, the CDR3 is TGCGCCAGCAGAACCTGGGGAGAGAACGAGCAGTACTTC. It encodes CASRTWGENEQYF.

The V call is TRBV2, the J call TRBJ2-2; D remains ambiguous. V lost 8 bases to trimming and J lost 7 bases, with 14 bases between them. The CDR3 contains 13 residues. Germline CDR1 reads SNHLY; CDR2 reads FYNNEI. CDR3 sequence: CASQQDPLGELFF. The CDR3 DNA reads as TGTGCCAGCCAGCAGGATCCGCTCGGGGAGCTGTTTTTT.

The chain combines TRBV28 with TRBJ1-1, with no clear D. The germline V gene has CDR1 MDHEN and CDR2 SYDVKM. Trimming pared 6 bases from V and 3 bases from J, leaving 8 bases between. This CDR3 region has 12 residues. CDR3 DNA: TGTGCCAGCAGCCAGGACTACACTGAAGCTTTCTTT. Residues: CASSQDYTEAFF.

This clone occurred a few times. The chain uses TRBV19 and TRBJ1-1; D call uncertain. CDR1 and CDR2 from the germline V gene are LNHDA and SQIVND (reference sequence). V lost 3 bases and J 3 bases, leaving 5 bases between the germline ends. The CDR3 contains 12 residues. The CDR3 loop is CASSIRDTEAFF. Written as DNA, the CDR3 is TGTGCCAGTAGTATCCGAGACACTGAAGCTTTCTTT.

This clone has a single count. This chain links TRBV18 with TRBJ1-1; D call uncertain. From germline, CDR1 is KGHSH and CDR2 LQKENI. The CDR3 length is 11 residues. The ends were cut back, 8 bases at V and 7 bases at J, with 11 bases in the middle. CDR3 DNA: TGTGCCAGCATGCAGGACCTTGAAGCTTTCTTT. It yields the protein CASMQDLEAFF.

The rearrangement uses TRBV15 and TRBJ2-7; D call uncertain. The V end lost 1 base, the J end lost 0 bases, and 7 bases lay between the germline ends. The CDR3 contains 14 residues. Looked up from germline, CDR1 is LNHNV and CDR2 is YYDKDF (reference sequence). The CDR3 nucleotides read TGTGCCACCAGCAGAGTAGGGTTCTCCTACGAGCAGTACTTC. This encodes CATSRVGFSYEQYF.

The rearrangement joins TRBV5-5 to TRBJ2-1; possible D gene TRBD2, 5 bases. Germline V gene data show CDR1 as SGHKS and CDR2 as YYEKEE (reference sequence). CDR3 length equals 17 residues. V shed 4 bases and J shed 6 bases, with 23 bases lying between them. The CDR3 DNA is TGTGCCAGCAGCCCCAACCAGGCCCCCGGGATCACCAATGAGCAGTTCTTC. Encoded protein: CASSPNQAPGITNEQFF.